Sequencing of this TCR beta chain was carried out in a study of CD8 T cells in Susac syndrome. This clonotype was counted a single time. RNA amounts of roughly 0.5 to 1 ug underwent reverse transcription with random hexamers. TCRdb re-called the immunoSEQ multiplex PCR reads with MiXCR, one entry per CDR3 protein. The table includes 200,000 or so distinct CDR3 sequences, nearly 95% detected once. Germline V gene sequence: CDR1 DFQATT, CDR2 SNEGSKA (reference sequence). Trimming removed 6 bases from V and 1 base from J; junction bases left unmatched: 8. The CDR3 contains 14 residues. This chain connects TRBV20-1 to TRBJ1-1; 7 bases map to TRBD1. The clonotype comes from a human donor with multiple sclerosis. Sequencing was done on a sample of CD4+ T cells from PBMCs. CDR3 residues: CSAGPGTANTEAFF. The CDR3 DNA reads TGCAGTGCGGGTCCCGGGACAGCGAACACTGAAGCTTTCTTT.